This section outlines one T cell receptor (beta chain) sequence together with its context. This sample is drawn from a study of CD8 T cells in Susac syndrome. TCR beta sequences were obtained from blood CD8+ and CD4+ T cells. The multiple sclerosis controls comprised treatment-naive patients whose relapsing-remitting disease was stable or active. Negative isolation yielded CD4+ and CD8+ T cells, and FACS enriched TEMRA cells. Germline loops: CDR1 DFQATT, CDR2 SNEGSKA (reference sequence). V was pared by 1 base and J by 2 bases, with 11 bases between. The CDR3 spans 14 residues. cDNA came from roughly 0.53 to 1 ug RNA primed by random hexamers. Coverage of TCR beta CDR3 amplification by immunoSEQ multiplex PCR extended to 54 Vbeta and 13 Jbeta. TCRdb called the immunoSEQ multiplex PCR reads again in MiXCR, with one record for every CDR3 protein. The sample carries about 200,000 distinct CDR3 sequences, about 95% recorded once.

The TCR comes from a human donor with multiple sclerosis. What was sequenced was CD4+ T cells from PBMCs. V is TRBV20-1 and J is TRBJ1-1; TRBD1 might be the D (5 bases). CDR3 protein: CSARGGADNTEAFF. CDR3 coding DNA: TGCAGTGCTAGAGGAGGGGCAGATAACACTGAAGCTTTCTTT.